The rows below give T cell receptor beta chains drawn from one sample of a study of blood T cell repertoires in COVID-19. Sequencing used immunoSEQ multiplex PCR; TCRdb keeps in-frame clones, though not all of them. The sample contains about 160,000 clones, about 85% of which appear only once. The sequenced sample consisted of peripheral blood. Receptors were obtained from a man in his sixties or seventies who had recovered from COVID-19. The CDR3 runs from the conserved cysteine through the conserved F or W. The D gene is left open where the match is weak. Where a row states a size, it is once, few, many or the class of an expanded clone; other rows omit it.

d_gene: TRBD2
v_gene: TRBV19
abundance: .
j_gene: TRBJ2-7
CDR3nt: TGTGCCAGTAGTATCCGGGCTAGCGGGAGCTCCTACGAGCAGTACTTC
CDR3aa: CASSIRASGSSYEQYF

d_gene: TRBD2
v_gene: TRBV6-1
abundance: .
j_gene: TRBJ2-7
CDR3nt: TGTGCCAGCAGTGCCTACCGGACTAGCGGGAGCTACGAGCAGTACTTC
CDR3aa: CASSAYRTSGSYEQYF

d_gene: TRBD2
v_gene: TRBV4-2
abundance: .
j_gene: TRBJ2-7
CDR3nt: TGTGCCAGCAGCCAAGAGCGGACTAGCGGGAGATCTTACGAGCAGTACTTC
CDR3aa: CASSQERTSGRSYEQYF

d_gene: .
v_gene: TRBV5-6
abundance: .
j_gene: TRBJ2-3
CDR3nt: TGTGCCAGCAGCTTGGGAATTGGCGGGGCGGATACGCAGTATTTT
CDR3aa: CASSLGIGGADTQYF

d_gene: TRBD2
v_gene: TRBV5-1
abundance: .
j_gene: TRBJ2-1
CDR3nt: TGCGCCAGCAGCTTTGCTAGCGGGAGTTGGAATGAGCAGTTCTTC
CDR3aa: CASSFASGSWNEQFF

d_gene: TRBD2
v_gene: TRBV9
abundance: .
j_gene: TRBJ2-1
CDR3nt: TGTGCCAGCAGCGTAGGCCCGGGAGGGAATTACAATGAGCAGTTCTTC
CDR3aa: CASSVGPGGNYNEQFF

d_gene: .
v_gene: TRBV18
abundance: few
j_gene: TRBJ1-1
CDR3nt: TGTGCCAGCTCACCACCGGCGGGGGCGAACACTGAAGCTTTCTTT
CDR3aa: CASSPPAGANTEAFF

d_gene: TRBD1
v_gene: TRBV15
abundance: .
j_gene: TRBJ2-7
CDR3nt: TGTGCCACCAGCAGGAACCGGGACAGTCGCTACGAGCAGTACTTC
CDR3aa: CATSRNRDSRYEQYF

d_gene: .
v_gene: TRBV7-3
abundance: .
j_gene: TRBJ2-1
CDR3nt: TGTGCCAGCAGCTTAACTGGGAGTGAAGTTGAGCAGTTCTTC
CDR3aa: CASSLTGSEVEQFF

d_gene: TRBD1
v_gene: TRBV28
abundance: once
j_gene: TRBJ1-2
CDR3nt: TGTGCCAGCTCTTATCCCCCCGGGACAGGCTCGGGCTATGGCTACACCTTC
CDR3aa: CASSYPPGTGSGYGYTF

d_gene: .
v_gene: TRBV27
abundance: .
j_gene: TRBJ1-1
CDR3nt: TGTGCCAGCAGTCTCCGTGCGGGGCTCATGAACACTGAAGCTTTCTTT
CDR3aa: CASSLRAGLMNTEAFF

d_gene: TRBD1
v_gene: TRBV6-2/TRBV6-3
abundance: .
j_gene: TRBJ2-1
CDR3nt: TGTGCCAGCAGTTACGGGGACAGGGTATATGAGCAGTTCTTC
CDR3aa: CASSYGDRVYEQFF

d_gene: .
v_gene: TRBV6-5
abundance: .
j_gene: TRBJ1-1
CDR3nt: TGTGCCAGCAGGGCCGGGGTGGGAACTGAAGCTTTCTTT
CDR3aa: CASRAGVGTEAFF

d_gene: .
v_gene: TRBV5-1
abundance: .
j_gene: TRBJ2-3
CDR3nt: TGCGCCAGCAGCTTGGCGGTTTCTAACCAAGATACGCAGTATTTT
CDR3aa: CASSLAVSNQDTQYF

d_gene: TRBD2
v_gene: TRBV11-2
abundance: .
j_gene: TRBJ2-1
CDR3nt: TGTGCCAGCAGCTTAGATCACAGGACTAGCGGGCGTGAGCAGTTCTTC
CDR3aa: CASSLDHRTSGREQFF

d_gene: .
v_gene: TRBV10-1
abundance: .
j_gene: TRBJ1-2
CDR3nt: TGCGCCAGCAGTGAGCCGACAGAAGTATTCCACTATGGCTACACCTTC
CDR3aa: CASSEPTEVFHYGYTF

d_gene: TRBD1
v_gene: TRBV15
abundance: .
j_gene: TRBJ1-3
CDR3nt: TGTGCCACCAGCAGAGGGGGACAGACCTTCTCTGGAAACACCATATATTTT
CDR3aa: CATSRGGQTFSGNTIYF

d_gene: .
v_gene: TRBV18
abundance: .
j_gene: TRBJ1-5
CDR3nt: TGTGCCAGCTCACCCCCGGGAATACCTGCAGCCCAGCATTTT
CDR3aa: CASSPPGIPAAQHF

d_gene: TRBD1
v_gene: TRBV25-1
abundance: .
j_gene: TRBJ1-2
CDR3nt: TGTGCCAGCAGTGAACCTGACAGGGACGGGGGCTACACCTTC
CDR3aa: CASSEPDRDGGYTF

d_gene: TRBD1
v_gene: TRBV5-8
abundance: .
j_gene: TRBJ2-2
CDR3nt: TGTGCCAGCCCATCCCCGGGACAGGGGGCGTCGACCGGGGAGCTGTTTTTT
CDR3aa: CASPSPGQGASTGELFF

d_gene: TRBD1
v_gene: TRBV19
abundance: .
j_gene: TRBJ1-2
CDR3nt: TGTGCCAGTAGTTTCTCGACAGGGGGGCCCTACACCTTC
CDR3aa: CASSFSTGGPYTF

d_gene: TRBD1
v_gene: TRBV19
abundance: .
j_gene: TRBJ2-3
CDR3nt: TGTGCCAGTAGACTGACAGGGGTCAGCACAGATACGCAGTATTTT
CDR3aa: CASRLTGVSTDTQYF

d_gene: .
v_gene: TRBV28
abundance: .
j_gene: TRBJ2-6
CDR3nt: TGTGCCAGCAGTTTGGCGGCAGGGGCAGCTGGGGCCAACGTCCTGACTTTC
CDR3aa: CASSLAAGAAGANVLTF

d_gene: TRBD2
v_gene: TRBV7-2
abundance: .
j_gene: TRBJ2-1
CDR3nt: TGTGCCAGCAGCCAAGCTAGCGGGAGCTTGAATGAGCAGTTCTTC
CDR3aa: CASSQASGSLNEQFF

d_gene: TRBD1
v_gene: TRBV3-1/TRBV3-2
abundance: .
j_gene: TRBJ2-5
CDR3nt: TGTGCCAGCAGCCGCTACAGGGGAATGAGCCAAGAGACCCAGTACTTC
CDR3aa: CASSRYRGMSQETQYF

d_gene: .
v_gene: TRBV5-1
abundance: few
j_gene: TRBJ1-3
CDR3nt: TGCGCCAGCAGCCCTTCGTTCCCAGGGAAAGGAAACACCATATATTTT
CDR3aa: CASSPSFPGKGNTIYF

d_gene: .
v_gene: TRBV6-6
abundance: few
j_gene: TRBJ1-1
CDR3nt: TGTGCCAGCACCCTTGGCCTGAACACTGAAGCTTTCTTT
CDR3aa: CASTLGLNTEAFF

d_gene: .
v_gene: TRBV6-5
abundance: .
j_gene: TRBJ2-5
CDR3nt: TGTGCCAGCAGTCCGACTACCCAAGAGACCCAGTACTTC
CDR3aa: CASSPTTQETQYF

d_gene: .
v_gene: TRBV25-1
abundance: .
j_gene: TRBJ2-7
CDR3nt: TGTGCCAGCAACCTCCCGGGGCAGGGAGGTTGTTTGTGGGAGCAGTACTTC
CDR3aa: CASNLPGQGGCLWEQYF

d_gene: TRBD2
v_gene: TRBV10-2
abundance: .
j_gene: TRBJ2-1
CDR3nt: TGCGCCAGCAGTGACGGGGGGAGAAGGGCGGGTGAGCAGTTCTTC
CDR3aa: CASSDGGRRAGEQFF

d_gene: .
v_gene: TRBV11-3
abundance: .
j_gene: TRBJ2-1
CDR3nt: TGTGCCAGCAGCCCAGGGGACCAGTACAATGAGCAGTTCTTC
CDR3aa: CASSPGDQYNEQFF

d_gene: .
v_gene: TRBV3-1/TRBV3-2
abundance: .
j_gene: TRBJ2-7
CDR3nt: TGTGCCAGCAGCCAAGGGGGCCCAGGGGGGTTCGTCTACGAGCAGTACTTC
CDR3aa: CASSQGGPGGFVYEQYF

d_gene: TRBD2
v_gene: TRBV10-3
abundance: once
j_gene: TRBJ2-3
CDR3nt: TGTGCCATCAGTGAGATGTTACTAGCGGGAGAGGAGGCTACGCAGTATTTT
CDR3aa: CAISEMLLAGEEATQYF

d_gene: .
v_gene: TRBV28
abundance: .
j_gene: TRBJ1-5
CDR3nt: TGTGCCAGCAGTTTACTTCAGGGTTACAATCAGCCCCAGCATTTT
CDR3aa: CASSLLQGYNQPQHF

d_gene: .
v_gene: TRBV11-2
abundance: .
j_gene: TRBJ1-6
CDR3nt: TGTGCCAGCAGCCTCGAGAATTCACCCCTCCACTTT
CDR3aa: CASSLENSPLHF

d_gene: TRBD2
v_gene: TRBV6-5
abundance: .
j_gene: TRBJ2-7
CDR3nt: TGTGCCAGCAGGATGGGGGGGACCTACGAGCAGTACTTC
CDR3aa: CASRMGGTYEQYF

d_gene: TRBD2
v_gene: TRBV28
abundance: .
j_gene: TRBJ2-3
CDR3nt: TGTGCCAGCAGTTTGGGACTAGCGGACACAGATACGCAGTATTTT
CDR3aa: CASSLGLADTDTQYF

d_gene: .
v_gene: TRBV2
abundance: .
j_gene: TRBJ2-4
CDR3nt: TGTGCCAGCAGGGAGGGCGAAAACATTCAGTACTTC
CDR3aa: CASREGENIQYF

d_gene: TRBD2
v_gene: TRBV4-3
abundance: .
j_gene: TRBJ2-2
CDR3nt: TGCGCCAGCAGCCAAGTGACTAGCGGGAGTACAGGAACCGGGGAGCTGTTTTTT
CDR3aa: CASSQVTSGSTGTGELFF

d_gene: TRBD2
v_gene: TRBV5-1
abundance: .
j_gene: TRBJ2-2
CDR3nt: TGCGCCAGCAGCTTTGGACTAGAGATCGGGGAGCTGTTTTTT
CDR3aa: CASSFGLEIGELFF

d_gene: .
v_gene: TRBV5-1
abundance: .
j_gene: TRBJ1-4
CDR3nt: TGCGCCAGCAGCTTGACAGGGATTGAGGAAAAACTGTTTTTT
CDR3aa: CASSLTGIEEKLFF

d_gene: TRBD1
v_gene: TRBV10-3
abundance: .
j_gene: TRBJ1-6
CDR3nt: TGTGCCATCAGTGAAGGGACAGGGGGCTCACCCCTCCACTTT
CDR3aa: CAISEGTGGSPLHF

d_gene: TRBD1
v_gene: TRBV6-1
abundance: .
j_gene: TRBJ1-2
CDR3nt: TGTGCCAGCAGTGAGGGAGTCGACAGGACAGGGTCAGGCTACACCTTC
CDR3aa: CASSEGVDRTGSGYTF

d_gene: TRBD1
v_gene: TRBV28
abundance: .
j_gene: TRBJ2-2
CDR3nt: TGTGCCAGCAGTTCTAGGGGGACAGGGCGGAACACCGGGGAGCTGTTTTTT
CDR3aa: CASSSRGTGRNTGELFF

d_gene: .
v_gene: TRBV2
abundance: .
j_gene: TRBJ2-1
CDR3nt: TGTGCCAGCAGGGCTTACAATGAGCAGTTCTTC
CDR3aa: CASRAYNEQFF

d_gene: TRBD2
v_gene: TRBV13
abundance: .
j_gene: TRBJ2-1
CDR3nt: TGTGCCAGCAGCTTGGGGACTAGCGGGAGGTTGAGCTCCTACAATGAGCAGTTCTTC
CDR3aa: CASSLGTSGRLSSYNEQFF

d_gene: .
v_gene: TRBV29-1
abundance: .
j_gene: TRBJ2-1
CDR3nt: TGCAGCGTTGAAGGCGGATACTACAATGAGCAGTTCTTC
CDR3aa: CSVEGGYYNEQFF

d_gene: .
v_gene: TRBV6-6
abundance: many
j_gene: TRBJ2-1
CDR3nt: TGTGCCACCCGAGCGGCGAATGAGCAGTTCTTC
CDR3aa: CATRAANEQFF

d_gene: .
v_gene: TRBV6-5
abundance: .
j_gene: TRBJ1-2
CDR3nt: TGTGCCAGCATTAGCCCCCGGGTCGGCTACACCTTC
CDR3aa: CASISPRVGYTF

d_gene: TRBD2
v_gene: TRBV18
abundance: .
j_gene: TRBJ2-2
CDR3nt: TGTGCCAGCTCACCACCGGGACTAGCGGGAGGCACCGGGGAGCTGTTTTTT
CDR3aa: CASSPPGLAGGTGELFF

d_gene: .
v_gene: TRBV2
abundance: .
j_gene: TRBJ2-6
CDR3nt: TGTGCCAGCAGTGTCCGGACAACTGGGGCCAACGTCCTGACTTTC
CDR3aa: CASSVRTTGANVLTF

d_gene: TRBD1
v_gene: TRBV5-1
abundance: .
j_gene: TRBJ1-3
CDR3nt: TGCGCCAGCAGCCCACAGGGACAGGGAGAAGGAAACACCATATATTTT
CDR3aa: CASSPQGQGEGNTIYF

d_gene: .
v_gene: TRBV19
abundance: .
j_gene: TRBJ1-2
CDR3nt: TGTGCCAGTAGTGCCCCCCACAGGGTTTTGAATGGCTACACCTTC
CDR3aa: CASSAPHRVLNGYTF

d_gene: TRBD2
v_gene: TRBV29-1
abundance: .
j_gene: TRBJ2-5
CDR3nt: TGCAGCGTTGACGGGAGCGGGGCACAAGAGACCCAGTACTTC
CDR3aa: CSVDGSGAQETQYF

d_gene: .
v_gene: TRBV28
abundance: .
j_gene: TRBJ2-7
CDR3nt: TGTGCCAGCAGTACAGGCAGCCGTTCCTACGAGCAGTACTTC
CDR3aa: CASSTGSRSYEQYF